The next 5 T cell receptor beta chains were all read from a single sample in a study of blood T cell repertoires in COVID-19. Profiled with immunoSEQ multiplex PCR; TCRdb holds only in-frame clones, not every one. The profile shows about 160,000 clones, roughly 80% of them singletons. The sequenced sample consisted of PBMCs or T cells enriched from blood (not recorded which). Source of these receptors: a woman between 40 and 55 years old with acute COVID-19.

This rearrangement joins TRBV13 to TRBJ1-4; TRBD1 aligns across 8 bases. CDR1 PRHDT and CDR2 FYEKMQ come from the germline V gene (reference sequence). The trim removed 5 bases at V and 5 bases at J, leaving 7 bases unmatched. There are 15 residues in the CDR3. CDR3 residues: CASSPRTGRNEKLFF. The CDR3 region has the DNA TGTGCCAGCAGCCCCAGGACAGGGCGGAATGAAAAACTGTTTTTT. The complete variable domain, with remaining parts taken from reference TRBV13 and TRBJ1-4, reads AAGVIQSPRHLIKEKRETATLKCYPIPRHDTVYWYQQGPGQDPQFLISFYEKMQSDKGSIPDRFSAQQFSDYHSELNMSSLELGDSALYFCASSPRTGRNEKLFFGSGTQLSVL.

The chain combines TRBV3-1 (or the pseudogene TRBV3-2) with TRBJ1-1; perhaps TRBD1 as D (6 bases). Germline values: CDR1 LGHDT, CDR2 YNNKEL (reference sequence). The CDR3 loop spans 13 amino acids. V dropped 0 bases and J dropped 7 bases, with 9 bases sitting between them. CDR3 sequence: CASSQEQGGEAFF. CDR3 DNA: TGTGCCAGCAGCCAAGAACAGGGCGGTGAAGCTTTCTTT.

The chain joins TRBV4-1 to TRBJ1-2; D not resolved. This CDR3 has 13 amino acids. The ends were cut back, 5 bases at V and 1 base at J, with 8 bases in the middle. Germline assignment: CDR1 MGHRA and CDR2 YSYEKL. CDR3 amino acids: CASSSRINYGYTF. The DNA for the CDR3 is TGCGCCAGCAGCAGCAGGATTAACTATGGCTACACCTTC.

CDR3 in amino acids: CASSQRGISGNTIYF. In DNA, the CDR3 is TGTGCCAGCAGCCAGAGGGGGATCTCTGGAAACACCATATATTTT. This chain uses TRBV7-9 with TRBJ1-3; weak D call: TRBD1 (6 bases). This CDR3 has 15 amino acids. V lost 5 bases and J 0 bases, leaving 11 bases between the germline ends. The germline V gene encodes CDR1 SEHNR and CDR2 FQNEAQ (reference sequence).

The chain joins TRBV15 to TRBJ2-1, with unresolved D. V was cut by 0 bases and J by 13 bases, with 22 bases left in between. Germline V CDR1 and CDR2: LNHNV, YYDKDF (reference sequence). The CDR3 runs to 16 residues. The CDR3 protein is CATSRDLLNSGPGQFF. The DNA of the CDR3 is TGTGCCACCAGCAGAGATCTACTAAATTCTGGTCCGGGTCAGTTCTTC.